A selection of T cell receptor beta chains follows, all from one sample in a study of blood T cell repertoires in COVID-19. TCRdb's copy holds only in-frame clones and misses some; the assay was immunoSEQ multiplex PCR. Here the sample spans nearly 400,000 clones, over 85% being singletons. Sequencing input: PBMCs or T cells enriched from blood (not recorded which). The receptors here all came from a woman in her twenties or thirties who had recovered from COVID-19. Each CDR3 is given with its conserved first and last residue. The order of the fields is V gene, J gene, clone size, CDR3 length, D gene, CDR3 protein, CDR3 DNA. A D gene is named only where the DNA matches it firmly. A row's size may be missing; if present it is once, few, many or a size class.

TRBV7-7	TRBJ1-2	once	16	TRBD1	CASSLPPGQQNYGYTF	TGTGCTAGCAGCTTACCCCCGGGACAGCAAAACTATGGCTACACCTTC
TRBV3-1/TRBV3-2	TRBJ2-1	-	16	TRBD2	CASSGSREGTYNEQFF	TGTGCCAGCAGCGGCTCGCGGGAGGGAACCTACAATGAGCAGTTCTTC
TRBV10-3	TRBJ1-2	-	18	-	CAISESRQVRRNERGYTF	TGTGCCATCAGTGAGTCGCGACAGGTGAGGAGGAACGAAAGGGGCTACACCTTC
TRBV7-7	TRBJ2-1	once	13	-	CASSIAGGGEQFF	TGTGCTAGCAGCATCGCTGGGGGCGGTGAGCAGTTCTTC
TRBV5-1	TRBJ2-5	-	14	TRBD1	CASSFDRAGETQYF	TGCGCCAGCAGCTTCGACAGGGCTGGAGAGACCCAGTACTTC
TRBV14	TRBJ1-1	-	16	TRBD1	CASSLGQGGVYTEAFF	TGTGCCAGCAGCCTTGGACAGGGGGGCGTGTACACTGAAGCTTTCTTT
TRBV21-1	TRBJ2-2	-	16	-	CASSKKTGGNTGELFF	TGTGCCAGCAGCAAAAAGACAGGGGGGAACACCGGGGAGCTGTTTTTT
TRBV5-6	TRBJ1-2	-	14	TRBD1	CASSRGQRIYGYTF	TGTGCCAGCAGCAGGGGACAGCGGATCTATGGCTACACCTTC
TRBV15	TRBJ1-5	-	16	TRBD1	CATSRTGEYSNQPQHF	TGTGCCACCAGCCGGACAGGGGAGTATAGCAATCAGCCCCAGCATTTT
TRBV5-1	TRBJ2-3	-	15	-	CASSSLQGPTDTQYF	TGCGCCAGCAGCTCCCTCCAGGGCCCCACAGATACGCAGTATTTT
TRBV7-8	TRBJ1-2	-	14	TRBD1	CASSFSEQGYGYTF	TGTGCCAGCAGCTTCAGTGAACAGGGGTACGGCTACACCTTC
TRBV30	TRBJ1-4	-	17	-	CAWSVFMDSTTNEKLFF	TGTGCCTGGAGTGTTTTCATGGACAGCACTACTAATGAAAAACTGTTTTTT
TRBV6-4	TRBJ2-7	-	19	TRBD1	CASSVFMFLRQGNFYEQYF	TGTGCCAGCAGTGTCTTTATGTTTCTAAGACAGGGGAATTTCTACGAGCAGTACTTC
TRBV2	TRBJ1-2	-	14	TRBD1	CAKTGDSSNYGYTF	TGTGCCAAGACGGGGGACAGCTCTAACTATGGCTACACCTTC
TRBV15	TRBJ1-1	-	12	-	CATSRDEDSHLF	TGTGCCACCAGCAGAGATGAAGACTCCCACCTTTTT
TRBV24-1	TRBJ2-2	-	18	TRBD1	CATSGLGRQGKNTGELFF	TGTGCCACCAGTGGTTTGGGGAGACAGGGGAAGAACACCGGGGAGCTGTTTTTT
TRBV12-3/TRBV12-4	TRBJ1-3	-	12	-	CASSLTGNTIYF	TGTGCCAGCAGTTTAACAGGAAACACCATATATTTT
TRBV24-1	TRBJ1-2	-	13	TRBD1	CATSDRDRNGYTF	TGTGCCACCAGTGATCGGGACAGGAATGGCTACACCTTC
TRBV27	TRBJ2-7	-	15	-	CASSLAFSSSYEQYF	TGTGCCAGCAGTTTAGCGTTCTCAAGCTCCTACGAGCAGTACTTC
TRBV10-3	TRBJ2-3	-	14	TRBD2	CAITGLAGTDTQYF	TGTGCCATCACCGGACTAGCGGGCACAGATACGCAGTATTTT
TRBV12-5	TRBJ1-1	-	14	-	CASGPGQLNTEAFF	TGTGCTAGTGGGCCCGGACAGCTAAACACTGAAGCTTTCTTT
TRBV5-1	TRBJ2-1	-	16	TRBD2	CASSLTVGGKHNEQFF	TGCGCCAGCAGCTTGACGGTCGGGGGGAAACACAATGAGCAGTTCTTC
TRBV3-1/TRBV3-2	TRBJ1-2	-	13	-	CASSIENNYGYTF	TGTGCCAGCAGCATAGAGAATAACTATGGCTACACCTTC
TRBV19	TRBJ2-5	-	13	TRBD1	CSSSGTGVETQYF	TGTAGCTCCTCGGGGACAGGGGTGGAGACCCAGTACTTC
TRBV12-3/TRBV12-4	TRBJ1-1	once	13	TRBD1	CASSPHPGTGAFF	TGTGCCAGCAGTCCTCACCCCGGGACAGGAGCTTTCTTT
TRBV28	TRBJ2-7	-	15	TRBD1	CASSLGQGASYEQYF	TGTGCCAGCAGTTTGGGACAGGGCGCTTCCTACGAGCAGTACTTC
TRBV11-2	TRBJ1-3	-	14	TRBD1	CASSYGQGRNTIYF	TGTGCCAGCAGCTACGGACAGGGACGGAACACCATATATTTT
TRBV6-2/TRBV6-3	TRBJ2-4	-	15	-	CASSYSIRGRHDQYF	TGTGCCAGCAGTTACTCGATACGAGGGAGGCACGATCAGTACTTC
TRBV11-2	TRBJ2-1	-	15	TRBD1	CASSSFRDRGDEQFF	TGTGCCAGCAGCTCATTCCGGGACAGGGGAGATGAGCAGTTCTTC
TRBV6-6	TRBJ1-1	-	14	-	CASTHRELNTEAFF	TGTGCCAGCACCCACCGGGAGTTGAACACTGAAGCTTTCTTT
TRBV4-1	TRBJ1-3	few	15	TRBD1	CASSQEQGSGNTIYF	TGCGCCAGCAGCCAAGAACAGGGGTCTGGAAACACCATATATTTT
TRBV5-4	TRBJ2-1	-	15	TRBD2	CASSTGLAGGNEQFF	TGTGCCAGCAGCACCGGACTAGCGGGGGGCAATGAGCAGTTCTTC
TRBV4-3	TRBJ2-2	-	15	TRBD1	CASSQGQGNTGELFF	TGCGCCAGCAGCCAGGGACAGGGGAACACCGGGGAGCTGTTTTTT
TRBV29-1	TRBJ1-1	-	12	-	CSVARMNTEAFF	TGCAGCGTTGCCAGGATGAACACTGAAGCTTTCTTT
TRBV11-1	TRBJ2-7	-	13	TRBD1	CASSLTGDYEQYF	TGTGCCAGCAGCCTAACAGGGGACTACGAGCAGTACTTC
TRBV19	TRBJ2-5	-	14	-	CASSISAAQETQYF	TGTGCCAGTAGTATCTCGGCGGCCCAAGAGACCCAGTACTTC
TRBV2	TRBJ1-2	once	11	-	CASIKSGGYTF	TGTGCCAGCATCAAATCGGGTGGCTACACCTTC
TRBV29-1	TRBJ1-5	-	12	-	CSVAEPFHLQHF	TGCAGCGTTGCCGAGCCTTTCCACCTCCAGCATTTT
TRBV6-2/TRBV6-3	TRBJ1-5	once	17	TRBD1	CASSRDRVGSLNQPQHF	TGTGCCAGCAGTCGGGACAGGGTAGGGTCCCTCAATCAGCCCCAGCATTTT
TRBV13	TRBJ2-5	once	15	-	CASSDRDSGQETQYF	TGTGCCAGCAGCGATAGAGACAGTGGACAAGAGACCCAGTACTTC
TRBV12-5	TRBJ2-1	-	14	TRBD1	CASGGGTGDNEQFF	TGTGCTAGTGGTGGGGGGACAGGGGACAATGAGCAGTTCTTC
TRBV27	TRBJ1-6	-	14	-	CASSLEGYYSPLHF	TGTGCCAGCAGCCTCGAGGGTTACTATTCACCCCTCCACTTT
TRBV7-3	TRBJ2-1	-	15	-	CASSTYEQGYNEQFF	TGTGCCAGCAGCACGTATGAACAGGGATACAATGAGCAGTTCTTC
TRBV9	TRBJ1-1	once	19	TRBD1	CASSVGPSPRTGLNTEAFF	TGTGCCAGCAGCGTAGGGCCCTCGCCCCGGACAGGGCTGAACACTGAAGCTTTCTTT
TRBV4-2	TRBJ2-2	-	18	TRBD1	CASSTRTGGRGSPGELFF	TGTGCCAGCAGCACTCGGACAGGGGGAAGGGGAAGCCCGGGGGAGCTGTTTTTT
TRBV5-1	TRBJ2-5	-	15	-	CASSSRTTGGETQYF	TGCGCCAGCAGCTCACGGACTACCGGTGGGGAGACCCAGTACTTC
TRBV6-6	TRBJ1-1	-	15	TRBD1	CASRKDRGGVTEAFF	TGTGCCAGCAGAAAGGACAGGGGCGGGGTCACTGAAGCTTTCTTT
TRBV29-1	TRBJ1-5	-	13	TRBD1	CSVEGQGGQPQHF	TGCAGCGTTGAAGGACAGGGCGGTCAGCCCCAGCATTTT
TRBV5-4	TRBJ2-2	-	15	TRBD1	CASSLQQGLGGELFF	TGTGCCAGCAGCTTGCAACAGGGGTTGGGCGGGGAGCTGTTTTTT